A selection of T cell receptor beta chains follows, all from one sample in a study of shared clonotypes between healthy human individuals. Sequenced by immunoSEQ multiplex PCR; TCRdb stores in-frame clones only, minus some. The sample holds about 380,000 clones, about 97% seen once. Sample: memory CD8+ T cells sorted from blood. The receptors originated from a man between 25 and 39 years old in good health. The CDR3 runs from the conserved cysteine through the conserved F or W. Each record gives: CDR3 protein, CDR3 DNA, clone size, V gene, CDR3 length, D gene, J gene. The D gene is left open where the match is weak. Not all rows give a size; the values are once, few, many and, for expanded clones, a class.

CDR3: CASSPRGRPGTGELFF; DNA: TGTGCCAGCAGTCCCCGCGGGAGGCCGGGAACCGGGGAGCTGTTTTTT; size: NA; V: TRBV9; length: 16; D: TRBD2; J: TRBJ2-2
CDR3: CASSLALRESSYNEQFF; DNA: TGTGCCAGCAGCTTGGCTCTACGGGAGAGCTCCTACAATGAGCAGTTCTTC; size: once; V: TRBV5-5; length: 17; D: NA; J: TRBJ2-1
CDR3: CASSHQGNGANVLTF; DNA: TGCGCCAGCAGCCACCAGGGGAATGGGGCCAACGTCCTGACTTTC; size: NA; V: TRBV4-1; length: 15; D: NA; J: TRBJ2-6
CDR3: CASSLVGESYEQYF; DNA: TGCGCCAGCAGCTTGGTAGGCGAGTCCTACGAGCAGTACTTC; size: NA; V: TRBV5-1; length: 14; D: NA; J: TRBJ2-7
CDR3: CASSKSRDMNTEAFF; DNA: TGCGCCAGCAGCAAATCCCGGGATATGAACACTGAAGCTTTCTTT; size: few; V: TRBV5-1; length: 15; D: NA; J: TRBJ1-1
CDR3: CASMGDGYTF; DNA: TGTGCCAGTATGGGGGATGGCTACACCTTC; size: NA; V: TRBV19; length: 10; D: NA; J: TRBJ1-2
CDR3: CASSAYGNTQYF; DNA: TGTGCCAGCAGCGCCTACGGAAATACGCAGTATTTT; size: once; V: TRBV13; length: 12; D: NA; J: TRBJ2-3
CDR3: CASSLVSAGNNEQFF; DNA: TGTGCCAGCAGCTTGGTCTCGGCAGGCAACAATGAGCAGTTCTTC; size: NA; V: TRBV5-6; length: 15; D: NA; J: TRBJ2-1
CDR3: CASSLRPLAGRGETQYF; DNA: TGTGCCAGCAGTTTACGGCCTCTAGCGGGAAGGGGAGAGACCCAGTACTTC; size: NA; V: TRBV28; length: 17; D: TRBD2; J: TRBJ2-5
CDR3: CASKREGHEQYF; DNA: TGTGCCAGTAAGCGGGAGGGCCACGAGCAGTACTTC; size: NA; V: TRBV2; length: 12; D: TRBD2; J: TRBJ2-7
CDR3: CASSVGQGDQPQHF; DNA: TGTGCCAGCAGCGTAGGGCAGGGGGATCAGCCCCAGCATTTT; size: NA; V: TRBV9; length: 14; D: TRBD1; J: TRBJ1-5
CDR3: CSHPGTGSYEQYF; DNA: TGCAGCCACCCCGGGACAGGGAGCTACGAGCAGTACTTC; size: NA; V: TRBV29-1; length: 13; D: TRBD1; J: TRBJ2-7
CDR3: CASSETVHQPQHF; DNA: TGCGCCAGCAGTGAGACGGTGCATCAGCCCCAGCATTTT; size: once; V: TRBV10-1; length: 13; D: NA; J: TRBJ1-5
CDR3: CASSLAGVPAYEQFF; DNA: TGCGCCAGCAGCTTGGCCGGAGTACCCGCCTATGAGCAGTTCTTC; size: NA; V: TRBV5-1; length: 15; D: NA; J: TRBJ2-1
CDR3: CAISESRVTTF; DNA: TGTGCCATCAGTGAGTCGAGGGTAACCACCTTC; size: NA; V: TRBV10-3; length: 11; D: NA; J: TRBJ1-2
CDR3: CASSIAGVPDTQYF; DNA: TGTGCCAGCTCCATAGCGGGAGTCCCAGATACGCAGTATTTT; size: NA; V: TRBV6-1; length: 14; D: TRBD2; J: TRBJ2-3
CDR3: CASSPRTDREDTEAFF; DNA: TGTGCCAGCAGCCCAAGGACTGACAGGGAAGACACTGAAGCTTTCTTT; size: once; V: TRBV4-2; length: 16; D: TRBD1; J: TRBJ1-1
CDR3: CASSAGRRGKTQYF; DNA: TGTGCCAGCAGCGCGGGACGCCGGGGGAAGACCCAGTACTTC; size: once; V: TRBV2; length: 14; D: NA; J: TRBJ2-5